The entry below gives a single T cell receptor (beta chain) sequence along with its context. This clone showed up many times. The antigen it recognizes is unknown. Nothing much larger sits one base from this clone, and base qualities are not available. In the prospective study, participants were 18 to 89 years old, resided in under 30 geographic areas of the United States, and were enrolled through a virtual design. In the prospective study, cohorts were assigned on the basis of participant-reported clinical history obtained from a screening survey and a study questionnaire. ImmuneRACE Cohort 3 recovered participants were defined by two consecutive negative NP/OP PCR tests, healthcare professional clearance, or symptom resolution. In the prospective study, whole blood, serum and a nasopharyngeal or oropharyngeal swab were collected from each participant by mobile phlebotomists. Additional blood draws and questionnaires over a 2-month period could optionally be provided by prospective study participants. Before DNA extraction, blood samples from the prospective study were shipped at room temperature or frozen.

These data are taken from a study of blood T cell repertoires in COVID-19 (dated by TCRdb to about 2020). General notes on the study: Collaborator samples came from the United States, Italy and Spain and covered acute and convalescent phases of COVID-19. The prospective study material was composed of cDNA or gDNA derived from T cells, B-cell-depleted T cells, or PBMCs. Subjects who had been exposed to COVID-19, were actively infected with it, or had recovered from it provided the deeply sampled blood TCRbeta repertoires that made up the dataset. The repertoires were made available in a free public database intended to serve as a resource for research on the immune response to SARS-CoV-2. Samples were obtained from the ongoing ImmuneRACE study (first 160 participants) and from about 1,300 subjects provided by 6 global collaborators. Nearly every sample came with metadata listing a de-identified subject ID, COVID-19 status, age in years and sex. Where HLA class I and class II types were available, the types were taken from metadata supplied by the sample provider, not from assay-based typing. On the study overall, not on this receptor specifically: Clinical and demographic metadata were provided uncurated, with the amount varying by source and participant.

The junction shows trimming of 2 bases on V and 6 bases on J, plus 16 bases between the germline ends. From its cysteine to its phenylalanine, the CDR3 spans 15 amino acids. Left in the record is the CDR3 DNA by itself, 45 bases read in frame from the first base. Via the germline V gene, CDR1 is MGHRA and CDR2 YSYEKL. The immunoSEQ Assay, a bias-controlled multiplex PCR, was used to amplify TCRbeta CDR3 regions from genomic DNA. The paper's data handling went like this. The number of nucleated cells in each sample was estimated by amplification of reference gene primers within the assay. Sequence reads were collapsed and filtered to measure the absolute abundance of every unique TCRbeta CDR3 rearrangement. For each sample, productive Simpson clonality was calculated as the square root of Simpson's diversity index over productive rearrangements. This is the immuneACCESS table as TCRdb keeps it, with only in-frame sequences that have V and J called. A part of the clones is gone; compared with another copy, unresolved V genes explain less than half, and the rest is unexplained. V and J calls and clone size follow that table, whereas D and trimming were derived from the DNA. Counted in this sample were 150,000 to 190,000 clones; around 80% of them appeared once. The ten largest clones capture more than 5.5% of the sample.

Sequencing was done on a sample of PBMCs or T cells enriched from blood (not recorded which). The TCR originated in a man aged 45 to 65 who had recovered from COVID-19. This chain joins TRBV4-1 to TRBJ1-1, and possibly TRBD1, on 5 matching bases. The CDR3 sequence is CASSQPGRGKAEAFF. The DNA reads TGCGCCAGCAGCCAACCGGGACGGGGGAAGGCTGAAGCTTTCTTT.